This TCR beta chain was captured by sequencing in a study of tissue T cells after allogeneic stem cell transplantation. Generated by immunoSEQ multiplex PCR, the TCRdb table keeps only in-frame clones and is missing some. The top ten hold about 20% of the sample, which has about 1,700 clones, just under 70% seen once. There are 14 residues in the CDR3. V trimming: 4 bases; J trimming: 5 bases; junction bases outside the gene matches: 9. In germline, CDR1 is GTSNPN, CDR2 SVGIG (reference sequence). This receptor was taken from a female donor of 60 years or more with lung cancer. The rearrangement uses TRBV30 and TRBJ1-2, with TRBD1 matching over 8 bases. Here the sequenced sample was tissue from the stomach, taken at autopsy. CDR3 nucleotide sequence: TGTGCCTGGAAGACAGGGGTCGCCATTTATGGCTACACCTTC. Residues: CAWKTGVAIYGYTF.